Below are 3 T cell receptor beta chains sequenced from a single sample in a study of control samples from healthy donors and cancer patients. Profiled with immunoSEQ multiplex PCR; TCRdb holds only in-frame clones, not every one. This table has some 110,000 clones, 83% appearing once. The specimen sequenced was blood. The receptors originated from a woman aged 50 to 65 in good health.

The V call is TRBV4-2, the J call TRBJ1-2, with D maybe TRBD1 (5 bases). There are 16 residues in the CDR3. Germline lookup yields CDR1 LGHNA and CDR2 YNFKEQ. The V end was cut by 0 bases, the J end by 3 bases, with 14 bases between. The CDR3 bases are TGTGCCAGCAGCCAAGACCGCCAGGGCCTTGACTATGGCTACACCTTC. This translates into CASSQDRQGLDYGYTF.

This rearrangement joins TRBV7-9 to TRBJ1-6; 7 positions match TRBD1. CDR1 is SEHNR, CDR2 FQNEAQ, per germline (reference sequence). The CDR3 runs to 15 residues. V shed 3 bases, J shed 14 bases, and the junction held 13 bases outside the gene matches. The CDR3 coding sequence is TGTGCCAGCAGCTTTGTCTCGACAGGGAGTCTCACCCTCCACTTT. Its translation is CASSFVSTGSLTLHF.

The CDR3 spells CASSKEFNEQFF. As DNA, the CDR3 is TGTGCCAGCAGTAAGGAGTTCAATGAGCAGTTCTTC. V and J are TRBV2 and TRBJ2-1; no definite D call. The CDR3 runs 12 residues. V lost 5 bases and J 6 bases, leaving 8 bases between the germline ends. Germline-derived CDR1 and CDR2 are SNHLY and FYNNEI.